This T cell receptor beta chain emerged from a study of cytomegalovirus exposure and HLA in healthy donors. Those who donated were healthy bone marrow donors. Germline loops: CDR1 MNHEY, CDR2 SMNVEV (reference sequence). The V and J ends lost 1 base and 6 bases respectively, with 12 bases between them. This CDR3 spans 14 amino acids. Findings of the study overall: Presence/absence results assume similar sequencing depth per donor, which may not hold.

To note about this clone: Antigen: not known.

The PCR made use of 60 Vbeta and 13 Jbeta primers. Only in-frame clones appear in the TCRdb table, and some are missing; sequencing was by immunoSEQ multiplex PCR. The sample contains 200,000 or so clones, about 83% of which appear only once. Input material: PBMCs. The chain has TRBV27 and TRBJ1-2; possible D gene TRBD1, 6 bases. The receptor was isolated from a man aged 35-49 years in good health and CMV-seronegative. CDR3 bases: TGTGCCAGCAGTTTATATCCAGGGGTCGATGGCTACACCTTC. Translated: CASSLYPGVDGYTF.